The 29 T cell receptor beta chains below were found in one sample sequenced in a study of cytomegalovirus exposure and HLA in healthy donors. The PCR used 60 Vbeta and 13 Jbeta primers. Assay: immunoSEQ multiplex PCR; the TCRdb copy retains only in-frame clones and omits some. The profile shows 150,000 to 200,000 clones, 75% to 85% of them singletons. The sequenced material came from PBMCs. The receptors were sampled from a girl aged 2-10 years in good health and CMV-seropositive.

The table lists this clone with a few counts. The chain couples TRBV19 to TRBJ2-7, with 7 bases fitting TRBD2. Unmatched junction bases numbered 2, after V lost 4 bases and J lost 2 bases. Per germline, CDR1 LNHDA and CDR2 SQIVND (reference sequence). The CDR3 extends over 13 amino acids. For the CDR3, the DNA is TGTGCCAGTAGTAACGGACTAGCCTACGAGCAGTACTTC. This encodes CASSNGLAYEQYF.

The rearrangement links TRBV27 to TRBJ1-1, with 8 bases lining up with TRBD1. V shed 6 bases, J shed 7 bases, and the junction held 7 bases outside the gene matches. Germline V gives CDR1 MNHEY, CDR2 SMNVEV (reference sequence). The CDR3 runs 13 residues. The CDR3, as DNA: TGTGCCAGCAGCCCTGGGACAGGCTTTGAAGCTTTCTTT. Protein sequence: CASSPGTGFEAFF.

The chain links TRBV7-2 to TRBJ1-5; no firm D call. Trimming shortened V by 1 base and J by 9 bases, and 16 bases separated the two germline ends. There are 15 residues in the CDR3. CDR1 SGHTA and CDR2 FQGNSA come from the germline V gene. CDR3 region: CASSLDRGRRRPQHF. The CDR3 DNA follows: TGTGCCAGCAGCTTAGATCGCGGCCGACGACGGCCCCAGCATTTT.

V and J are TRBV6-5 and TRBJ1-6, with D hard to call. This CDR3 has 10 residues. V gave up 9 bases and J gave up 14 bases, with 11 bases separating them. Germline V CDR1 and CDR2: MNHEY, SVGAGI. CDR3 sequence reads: CASGSGALHF. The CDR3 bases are TGTGCCAGTGGTTCTGGAGCCCTCCACTTT.

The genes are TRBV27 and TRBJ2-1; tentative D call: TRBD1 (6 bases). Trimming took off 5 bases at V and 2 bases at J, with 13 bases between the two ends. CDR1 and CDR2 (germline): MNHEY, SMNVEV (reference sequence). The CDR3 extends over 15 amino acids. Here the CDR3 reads CASSQDRRTYNEQFF. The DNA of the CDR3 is TGTGCCAGCAGTCAAGACAGGAGGACCTACAATGAGCAGTTCTTC.

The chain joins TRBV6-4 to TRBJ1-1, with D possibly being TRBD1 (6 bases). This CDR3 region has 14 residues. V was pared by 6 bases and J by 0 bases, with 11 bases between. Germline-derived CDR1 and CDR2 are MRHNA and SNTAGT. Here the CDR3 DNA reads TGTGCCAGCAGACAGGACAGTTTGAACACTGAAGCTTTCTTT. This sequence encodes CASRQDSLNTEAFF.

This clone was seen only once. The CDR3 region has the DNA TGTGCCAGCAGTCTTACTCCCGGGACTTACGTTTACAATGAGCAGTTCTTC. This encodes CASSLTPGTYVYNEQFF. V is TRBV28 and J is TRBJ2-1, with a possible D match to TRBD2 (6 bases). CDR1 is MDHEN, CDR2 SYDVKM, per germline. The V end was cut by 5 bases, the J end by 4 bases, with 21 bases between. The CDR3 is 17 residues long.

As DNA, the CDR3 is TGCGCCAGCAGCACCTTGGCGGGGGGGACCGGGGAGCTGTTTTTT. It specifies CASSTLAGGTGELFF. The rearrangement uses TRBV5-1 and TRBJ2-2; 9 bases match TRBD2. CDR3 size: 15 residues. J was trimmed by 5 bases and V by 4 bases; bases with no gene match: 6. The germline V gene encodes CDR1 SGHRS and CDR2 YFSETQ.

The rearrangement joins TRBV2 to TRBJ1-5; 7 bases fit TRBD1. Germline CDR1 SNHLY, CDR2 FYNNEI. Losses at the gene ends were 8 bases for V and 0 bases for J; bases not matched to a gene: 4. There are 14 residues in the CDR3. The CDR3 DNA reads TGTGCCAGCTGCGACAGGGATAGCAATCAGCCCCAGCATTTT. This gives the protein CASCDRDSNQPQHF.

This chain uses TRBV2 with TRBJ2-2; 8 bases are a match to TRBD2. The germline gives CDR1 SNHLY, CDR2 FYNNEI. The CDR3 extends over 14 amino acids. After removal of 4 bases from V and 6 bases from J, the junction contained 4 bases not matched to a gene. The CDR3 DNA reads TGTGCCAGCAGTGCCGGGGGGGGGCCCGGGGAGCTGTTTTTT. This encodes CASSAGGGPGELFF.

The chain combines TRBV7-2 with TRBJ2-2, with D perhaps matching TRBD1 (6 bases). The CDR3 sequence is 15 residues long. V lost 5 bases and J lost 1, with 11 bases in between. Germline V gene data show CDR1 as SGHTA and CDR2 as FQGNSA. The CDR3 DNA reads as TGTGCCAGCAGCGTAATGACAGGGAACACCGGGGAGCTGTTTTTT. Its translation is CASSVMTGNTGELFF.

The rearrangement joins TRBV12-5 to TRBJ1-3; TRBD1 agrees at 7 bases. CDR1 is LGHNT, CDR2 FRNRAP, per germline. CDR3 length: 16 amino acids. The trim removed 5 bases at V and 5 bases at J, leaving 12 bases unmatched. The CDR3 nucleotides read TGTGCTAGTGGTCCTCAGGGGGTCCTCTGGCGAAACACCATATATTTT. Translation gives CASGPQGVLWRNTIYF.

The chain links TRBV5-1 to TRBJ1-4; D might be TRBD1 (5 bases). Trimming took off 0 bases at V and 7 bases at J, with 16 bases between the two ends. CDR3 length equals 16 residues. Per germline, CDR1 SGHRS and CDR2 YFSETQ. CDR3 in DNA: TGCGCCAGCAGCTTGGACGCGGTAGGGGAGGGTGAAAAACTGTTTTTT. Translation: CASSLDAVGEGEKLFF.

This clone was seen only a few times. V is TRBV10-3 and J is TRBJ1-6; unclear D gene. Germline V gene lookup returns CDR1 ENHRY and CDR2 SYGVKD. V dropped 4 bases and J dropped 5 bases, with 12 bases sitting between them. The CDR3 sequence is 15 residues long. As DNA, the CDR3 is TGTGCCATCAGTGTATCAGGCCGTGATAATTCACCCCTCCACTTT. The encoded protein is CAISVSGRDNSPLHF.

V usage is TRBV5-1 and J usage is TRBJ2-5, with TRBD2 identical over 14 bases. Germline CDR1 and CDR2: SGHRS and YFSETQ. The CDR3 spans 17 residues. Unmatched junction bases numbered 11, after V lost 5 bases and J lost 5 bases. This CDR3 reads CASSSGTSGRAAETQYF. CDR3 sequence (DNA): TGCGCCAGCAGTTCCGGGACTAGCGGGAGAGCGGCGGAGACCCAGTACTTC.

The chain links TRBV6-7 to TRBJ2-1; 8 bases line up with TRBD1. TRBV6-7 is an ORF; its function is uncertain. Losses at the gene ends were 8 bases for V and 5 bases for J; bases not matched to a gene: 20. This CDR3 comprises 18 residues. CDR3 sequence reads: CASLLRGLSPSDNNEQFF. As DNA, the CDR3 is TGTGCCAGCCTCCTCAGGGGGCTCTCCCCGTCGGACAACAATGAGCAGTTCTTC.

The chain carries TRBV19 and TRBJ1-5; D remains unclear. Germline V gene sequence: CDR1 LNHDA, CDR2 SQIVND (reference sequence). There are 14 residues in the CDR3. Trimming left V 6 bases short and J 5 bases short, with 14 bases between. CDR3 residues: CASSSPPHDQPQHF. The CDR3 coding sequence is TGTGCCAGTAGCTCCCCACCACATGATCAGCCCCAGCATTTT.

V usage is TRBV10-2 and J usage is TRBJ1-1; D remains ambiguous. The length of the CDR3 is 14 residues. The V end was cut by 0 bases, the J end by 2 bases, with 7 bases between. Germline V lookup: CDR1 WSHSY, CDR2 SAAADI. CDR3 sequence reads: CASSESWSNTEAFF. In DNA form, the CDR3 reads TGCGCCAGCAGTGAGTCTTGGAGTAACACTGAAGCTTTCTTT.

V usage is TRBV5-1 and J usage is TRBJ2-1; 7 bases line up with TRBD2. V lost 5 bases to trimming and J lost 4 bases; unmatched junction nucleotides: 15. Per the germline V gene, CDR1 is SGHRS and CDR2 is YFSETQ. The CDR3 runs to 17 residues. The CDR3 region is CASSREPSGAGYNEQFF. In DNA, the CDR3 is TGCGCCAGCAGTCGAGAACCGAGCGGAGCGGGGTACAATGAGCAGTTCTTC.

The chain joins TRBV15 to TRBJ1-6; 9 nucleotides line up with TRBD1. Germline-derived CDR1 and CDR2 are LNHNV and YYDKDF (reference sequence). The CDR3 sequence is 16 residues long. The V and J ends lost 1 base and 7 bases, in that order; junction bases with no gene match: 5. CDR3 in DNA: TGTGCCACCAGCAGAGGGACAGGGGTAACCAATTCACCCCTCCACTTT. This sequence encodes CATSRGTGVTNSPLHF.

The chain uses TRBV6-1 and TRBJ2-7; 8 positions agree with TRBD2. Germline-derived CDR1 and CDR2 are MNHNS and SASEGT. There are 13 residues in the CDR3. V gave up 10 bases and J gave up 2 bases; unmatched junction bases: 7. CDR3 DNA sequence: TGTGCCACCCACACTAGCGGCCCCTACGAGCAGTACTTC. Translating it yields CATHTSGPYEQYF.

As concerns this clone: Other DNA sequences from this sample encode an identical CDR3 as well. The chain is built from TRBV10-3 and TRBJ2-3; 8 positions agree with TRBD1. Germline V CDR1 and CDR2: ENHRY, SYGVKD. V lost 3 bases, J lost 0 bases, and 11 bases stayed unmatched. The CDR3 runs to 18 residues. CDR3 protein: CAISDSGTGGGSTDTQYF. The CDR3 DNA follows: TGTGCCATCAGTGATTCCGGGACAGGAGGGGGTAGCACAGATACGCAGTATTTT.

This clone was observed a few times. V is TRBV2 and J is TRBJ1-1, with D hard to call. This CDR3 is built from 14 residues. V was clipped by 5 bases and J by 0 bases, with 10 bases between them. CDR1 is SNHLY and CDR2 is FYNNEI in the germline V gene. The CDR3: CASSTGYLNTEAFF. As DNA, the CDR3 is TGTGCCAGCAGTACGGGATATTTGAACACTGAAGCTTTCTTT.

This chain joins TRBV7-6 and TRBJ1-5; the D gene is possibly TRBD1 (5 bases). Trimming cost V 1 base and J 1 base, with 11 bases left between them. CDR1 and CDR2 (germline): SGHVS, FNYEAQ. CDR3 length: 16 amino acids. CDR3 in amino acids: CASSLGSGMSNQPQHF. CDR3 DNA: TGTGCCAGCAGCTTAGGTTCAGGGATGAGCAATCAGCCCCAGCATTTT.

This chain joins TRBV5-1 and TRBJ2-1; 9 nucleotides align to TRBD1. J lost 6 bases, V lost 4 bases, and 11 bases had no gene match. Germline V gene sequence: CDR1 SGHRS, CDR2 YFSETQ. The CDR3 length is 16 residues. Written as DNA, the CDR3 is TGCGCCAGCAGCGAAAACAGGGGGCGCCTCGGCAATGAGCAGTTCTTC. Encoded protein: CASSENRGRLGNEQFF.

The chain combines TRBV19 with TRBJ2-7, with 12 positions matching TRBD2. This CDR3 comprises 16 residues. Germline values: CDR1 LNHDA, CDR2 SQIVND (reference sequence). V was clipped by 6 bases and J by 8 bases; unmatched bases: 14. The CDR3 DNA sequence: TGTGCCAGTAGCGACTCTAGCGGGGGGGCGAAGTCCAAGCAGTACTTC. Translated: CASSDSSGGAKSKQYF.

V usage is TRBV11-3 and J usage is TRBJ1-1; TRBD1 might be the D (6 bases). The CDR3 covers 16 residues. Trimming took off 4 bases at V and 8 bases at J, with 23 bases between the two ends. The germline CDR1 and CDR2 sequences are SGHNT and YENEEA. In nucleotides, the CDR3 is TGTGCCAGCAGCTACTACAGGGTGGGGTCGCAGAAAGAAGCTTTCTTT. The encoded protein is CASSYYRVGSQKEAFF.

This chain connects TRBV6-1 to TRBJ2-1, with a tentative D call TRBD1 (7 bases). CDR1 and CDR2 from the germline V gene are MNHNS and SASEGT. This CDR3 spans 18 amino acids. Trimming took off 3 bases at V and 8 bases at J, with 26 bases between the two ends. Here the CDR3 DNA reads TGTGCCAGCAGTGATAGTATGACAGGGAGGAGGGGAGGATATGAGCAGTTCTTC. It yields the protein CASSDSMTGRRGGYEQFF.

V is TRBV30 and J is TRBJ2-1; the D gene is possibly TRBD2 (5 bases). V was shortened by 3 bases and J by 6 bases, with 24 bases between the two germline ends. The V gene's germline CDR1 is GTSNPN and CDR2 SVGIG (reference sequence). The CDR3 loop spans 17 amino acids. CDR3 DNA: TGTGCCTGGAGAGCCCGGGAACTAAGCGGCGGAAGCAATGAGCAGTTCTTC. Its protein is CAWRARELSGGSNEQFF.